This TCR beta chain stems from a study of PD-L1 blockade in urothelial cancer. Study-level background: Blood samples had a median of approximately 150,000 T cells, 75,000 or so unique TCRs, and clonality roughly 0.073.

V lost 6 bases to trimming and J lost 7 bases, with 15 bases between them. The CDR3 runs 13 residues. CDR1 SNHLY and CDR2 FYNNEI come from the germline V gene. Using immunoSEQ multiplex PCR, the repertoire was profiled, and TCRdb retains in-frame clones only, with some absent. The data contain around 92,000 clones, about 89% of them singletons. Specified time point: pretreatment peripheral blood. This chain connects TRBV2 to TRBJ1-2, with no clear D. Sequencing was performed on PBMCs, taken around atezolizumab (anti-PD-L1) treatment. This TCR came from a woman aged 80 or over with urothelial cancer. The CDR3 sequence is CASRAKEASGYTF. The CDR3, as DNA: TGTGCCAGCAGGGCTAAGGAGGCGAGTGGCTACACCTTC.